One sample yielded the 26 T cell receptor beta chains listed below, sequenced in a study of neurological immune-mediated disorders. In TCRdb, the 5' RACE reads were re-called with MiXCR into one record per CDR3 protein. The sample includes tens of thousands of distinct CDR3 sequences, less than 4% of them seen just once. Sample: PBMCs. These receptor sequences come from a woman aged 50 to 60 with multiple sclerosis.

This clonotype was seen many times. J is TRBJ1-5 and V is TRBV5-1; D uncertain. Germline CDR1 SGHRS, CDR2 YFSETQ. Trimming cost V 1 base and J 5 bases, with 10 bases left between them. CDR3 length equals 14 residues. The CDR3 here is CASSLTGTDQPQHF. CDR3 sequence (DNA): TGCGCCAGCAGCTTGACCGGAACCGATCAGCCCCAGCATTTT.

This clonotype occurred many times. V is TRBV5-1 and J is TRBJ2-2; 7 nucleotides agree with TRBD1. Per the germline V gene, CDR1 is SGHRS and CDR2 is YFSETQ. This CDR3 is 16 amino acids long. V dropped 0 bases and J dropped 1; count of bases not matched to a gene: 3. CDR3 nucleotides: TGCGCCAGCAGCTTGGGGAACAGGGGGAACACCGGGGAGCTGTTTTTT. It specifies CASSLGNRGNTGELFF.

This clonotype was counted many times. The gene calls are TRBV20-1 and TRBJ2-2; D could derive from TRBD1 or TRBD2 (5 bases each). The CDR3 is made up of 16 amino acids. Germline CDR1 DFQATT, CDR2 SNEGSKA (reference sequence). Trimming stripped 6 bases from V and 7 bases from J, with 24 bases between. CDR3 loop: CSAKGPSGVGGGELFF. The CDR3 nucleotides are TGCAGTGCCAAGGGGCCTAGTGGTGTTGGGGGCGGGGAGCTGTTTTTT.

This clonotype was seen at least ten times. The chain recombines TRBV19 with TRBJ1-4; a weak D match, TRBD1 (5 bases). CDR1 LNHDA and CDR2 SQIVND come from the germline V gene (reference sequence). This CDR3 comprises 14 residues. V was shortened by 5 bases and J by 7 bases, with 14 bases between the two germline ends. The CDR3 here is CASSASGSGEKLFF. The CDR3 DNA follows: TGTGCCAGTAGTGCTTCAGGGTCGGGTGAAAAACTGTTTTTT.

Many counts were recorded for this clonotype. The chain links TRBV7-8 to TRBJ2-7, with 8 positions matching TRBD2. Germline V CDR1 and CDR2: SGHVS, FQNEAQ. The CDR3 extends over 17 amino acids. V dropped 1 base and J dropped 0; count of bases not matched to a gene: 8. CDR3 nucleotide sequence: TGTGCCAGCAGCTTAGTTCAACTAGCGGCTAGCTCCTACGAGCAGTACTTC. Translation gives CASSLVQLAASSYEQYF.

This clonotype was recorded many times. The chain uses TRBV7-8 and TRBJ1-5; the D is unclear. The CDR3 length is 15 residues. V dropped 1 base and J dropped 3 bases, with 10 bases sitting between them. Germline CDR1 SGHVS, CDR2 FQNEAQ. CDR3 sequence: CASSLDRVDNQPQHF. The CDR3 nucleotides are TGTGCCAGCAGCTTAGATAGGGTGGACAATCAGCCCCAGCATTTT.

This clonotype showed up many times. V and J are TRBV2 and TRBJ2-1, with TRBD2 identical over 14 bases. With V trimmed by 10 bases and J by 7 bases, 6 bases remained unmatched. The CDR3 runs 14 residues. Germline V lookup: CDR1 SNHLY, CDR2 FYNNEI. The CDR3 bases are TGTGCCACCACGACTAGCGGGAGGGGGAATGAGCAGTTCTTC. Translated, it gives CATTTSGRGNEQFF.

This clonotype was found many times. The chain joins TRBV5-1 to TRBJ2-7; D gene uncertain. Germline V gene lookup returns CDR1 SGHRS and CDR2 YFSETQ. V was pared by 4 bases and J by 2 bases, with 13 bases between. The CDR3 is 14 residues long. DNA of the CDR3: TGCGCCAGCAGCCGCGGAAGTGGTCCCTACGAGCAGTACTTC. Amino acid sequence: CASSRGSGPYEQYF.

There are many counts of this clonotype. CDR3 residues: CSVEPTPRTSGSGTQYF. The CDR3 coding sequence is TGCAGCGTTGAACCTACACCGAGGACTAGCGGGAGTGGTACGCAGTATTTT. The rearrangement uses TRBV29-1 and TRBJ2-3, with 13 bases that match TRBD2. Germline CDR1 is SQVTM and CDR2 is ANQGSEA. The CDR3 is 17 amino acids. V was clipped by 2 bases and J by 8 bases; unmatched bases: 13.

Regarding this clonotype: This may be a read error: a much more frequent sequence differs by one nucleotide. This chain connects TRBV5-1 to TRBJ2-1; tentatively, D is TRBD1 (5 bases). The CDR3 length is 14 residues. The germline gives CDR1 SGHRS, CDR2 YFSETQ. Here the CDR3 DNA reads TGCGCCAGCAGCTTGGGGGGCTCCTACAATGCGCAGTTCTTC. Amino acids: CASSLGGSYNAQFF.

This clonotype was recorded many times. This chain connects TRBV6-6 to TRBJ2-4; the D is unclear. This CDR3 comprises 12 residues. Per the germline V gene, CDR1 is MNHNY and CDR2 is SVGAGI (reference sequence). Trimming removed 0 bases from V and 9 bases from J, with 6 bases in between. Here the CDR3 reads CASSYSAGIQYF. The CDR3 DNA follows: TGTGCCAGCAGTTACTCGGCAGGCATTCAGTACTTC.

This clonotype was seen many times. The chain has TRBV20-1 and TRBJ2-1; TRBD2 matches 9 bases. V lost 0 bases, J lost 3 bases, and 3 bases stayed unmatched. Germline values: CDR1 DFQATT, CDR2 SNEGSKA (reference sequence). This CDR3 is 15 amino acids long. CDR3 sequence: CSARDGTSSYNEQFF. For the CDR3, the DNA is TGCAGTGCTAGAGATGGGACTAGCAGCTACAATGAGCAGTTCTTC.

In this sample, this clonotype turned up many times. This rearrangement joins TRBV7-9 to TRBJ2-2; D is perhaps TRBD1 (5 bases). V shed 2 bases and J shed 4 bases, with 8 bases lying between them. The germline CDR1 and CDR2 sequences are SEHNR and FQNEAQ (reference sequence). The CDR3 loop spans 14 amino acids. The chain's CDR3 is CASSLRRATGELFF. The CDR3 nucleotides read TGTGCCAGCAGCTTACGCAGGGCCACCGGGGAGCTGTTTTTT.

This clonotype was seen repeatedly, ten times or more. The gene calls are TRBV12-3 or TRBV12-4 and TRBJ1-3; 8 bases map to TRBD1. With 4 bases clipped from V and 3 bases from J, the junction kept 11 bases outside the gene matches. The CDR3 covers 17 residues. The CDR3 is CASSSGTGRPYGNTIYF. The CDR3 DNA reads as TGTGCCAGCAGTTCCGGGACAGGACGACCCTATGGAAACACCATATATTTT.

In its sample, this clonotype was seen many times. CDR3 residues: CASSLEGQLGNTIYF. CDR3 coding DNA: TGTGCCAGCAGCTTAGAAGGGCAGCTTGGAAACACCATATATTTT. The chain joins TRBV11-2 to TRBJ1-3; D gene ambiguous. Trimming took 0 bases from V and 3 from J, leaving 9 bases between them. CDR1 is SGHAT and CDR2 is FQNNGV in the germline V gene. CDR3 length: 15 amino acids.

At least ten counts were recorded for this clonotype. The gene calls are TRBV6-5 and TRBJ1-1; 9 nucleotides agree with TRBD1. Germline CDR1 is MNHEY and CDR2 is SVGAGI. Losses at the gene ends were 9 bases for V and 1 base for J; bases not matched to a gene: 9. The length of the CDR3 is 15 residues. CDR3 sequence: CASSQGARRNTEAFF. DNA of the CDR3: TGTGCCAGTTCACAGGGGGCGCGGAGGAACACTGAAGCTTTCTTT.

This clonotype was observed a handful of times. This clone may be a read error of a much larger clone one base away. The chain has TRBV7-2 and TRBJ2-3, with a tentative D call TRBD2 (7 bases). Trimming pared 1 base from V and 2 bases from J, leaving 13 bases between. The germline V gene has CDR1 SGHTA and CDR2 FQGNSA. The CDR3 has 16 amino acids. CDR3 amino acids: CASSLVEGGATDTQYF. CDR3 sequence (DNA): TGTGCCAGCAGCTTAGTAGAGGGGGGGGCCACAGATACGCAGTATTTT. The complete variable domain, with remaining parts taken from reference TRBV7-2 and TRBJ2-3, reads GAGVSQSPSNKVTEKGKDVELRCDPISGHTALYWYRQSLGQGLEFLIYFQGNSAPDKSGLPSDRFSAERTGGSVSTLTIQRTQQEDSAVYLCASSLVEGGATDTQYFGPGTRLTVL.

This clonotype was found many times. The chain has TRBV28 and TRBJ2-7; 9 nucleotides match TRBD2. Trimming took 10 bases from V and 3 from J; bases not matched to a gene: 10. Germline CDR1 reads MDHEN; CDR2 reads SYDVKM. The CDR3 covers 14 residues. DNA of the CDR3: TGTGCCACCCAGGTAGGACTAGCGATCTACGAGCAGTACTTC. It codes for CATQVGLAIYEQYF.

This clonotype showed up many times. This rearrangement joins TRBV5-1 to TRBJ1-6; D not certain. V lost 0 bases to trimming and J lost 7 bases, with 14 bases between them. The germline V gene encodes CDR1 SGHRS and CDR2 YFSETQ. The CDR3 length is 16 residues. CDR3 amino acids: CASSLGTSPTNSPLHF. CDR3 bases: TGCGCCAGCAGCTTGGGTACCAGCCCTACAAATTCACCCCTCCACTTT.

This clonotype came up many times. The chain links TRBV3-1 to TRBJ1-2; D gene ambiguous. Germline V gives CDR1 LGHDT, CDR2 YNNKEL (reference sequence). V was trimmed by 1 base and J by 2 bases, leaving 8 bases between them. CDR3 length: 14 residues. DNA of the CDR3: TGTGCCAGCAGCCAAGGATCAGAGAACTATGGCTACACCTTC. It translates to CASSQGSENYGYTF.

This clonotype was detected ten times or more. The rearrangement links TRBV24-1 to TRBJ2-1; 10 bases are shared with TRBD2. Germline CDR1 reads KGHDR; CDR2 reads SFDVKD. With V trimmed by 6 bases and J by 2 bases, 6 bases remained unmatched. The CDR3 totals 16 residues. The CDR3 region is CATSPSGGAAYNEQFF. DNA for the CDR3: TGTGCCACCAGTCCAAGCGGGGGGGCTGCCTACAATGAGCAGTTCTTC.

This clonotype has just a few counts. This may be a read error, as it is one base from a much larger clone. This sequence joins TRBV5-5 and TRBJ2-1, with 10 bases matching TRBD2. The length of the CDR3 is 16 residues. The V gene's germline CDR1 is SGHKS and CDR2 YYEKEE (reference sequence). The CDR3 loop is CASSLVTSGIYNAQFF. The CDR3 nucleotides read TGTGCCAGCAGCTTGGTAACTAGCGGGATCTACAATGCGCAGTTCTTC.

This clonotype has at least ten counts. This chain links TRBV20-1 with TRBJ2-1; D not certain. The length of the CDR3 is 14 residues. Germline CDR1 is DFQATT and CDR2 is SNEGSKA (reference sequence). Trimming removed 3 bases from V and 4 bases from J, with 13 bases in between. The chain's CDR3 is CSASGVVGYNEQFF. In DNA, the CDR3 is TGCAGTGCTAGTGGGGTTGTGGGGTACAATGAGCAGTTCTTC.

This clonotype was counted many times. The rearrangement links TRBV9 to TRBJ1-1, with 7 bases lining up with TRBD1. CDR3 length: 15 amino acids. Germline V lookup: CDR1 SGDLS, CDR2 YYNGEE. V lost 0 bases and J lost 7; bases outside the gene matches: 9. The CDR3: CASSVEGASYGEAFF. The DNA for the CDR3 is TGTGCCAGCAGCGTAGAGGGGGCGTCGTACGGTGAAGCTTTCTTT.

This clonotype came up many times. Here the CDR3 DNA reads TGTGCCAGCAGCGCAAGCGGGAGATTCGTAGAGACCCAGTACTTC. This gives the protein CASSASGRFVETQYF. The V call is TRBV9, the J call TRBJ2-5; 8 bases line up with TRBD2. There are 15 residues in the CDR3. The J segment lost 4 bases and the V segment lost 3 bases, leaving 8 bases of the junction unmatched. CDR1 and CDR2 (germline): SGDLS, YYNGEE.

At least ten counts were recorded for this clonotype. The rearrangement joins TRBV7-6 to TRBJ1-4, with D unclear. V lost 5 bases, J lost 8 bases, and 12 bases lay in between. Germline-derived CDR1 and CDR2 are SGHVS and FNYEAQ. The CDR3 has 13 residues. The CDR3 spells CASSHGSGEKLFF. CDR3 bases: TGTGCCAGCAGCCACGGGTCGGGGGAAAAACTGTTTTTT.